This T cell receptor beta chain derives from a study of blood T cell repertoires in COVID-19. Trimming took 6 bases from V and 4 from J, leaving 8 bases between them. Germline V gives CDR1 MNHEY, CDR2 SMNVEV (reference sequence). CDR3 length: 12 residues. Profiling relied on immunoSEQ multiplex PCR, and the TCRdb table lists in-frame clones only, not all of them. Of more than 250,000 clones in the sample, roughly 88% were seen once. This clonotype was obtained from a woman younger than 45 with COVID-19, enrolled during active disease. This rearrangement joins TRBV27 to TRBJ2-3; unclear D gene. The sample consisted of peripheral blood. CDR3 bases: TGTGCCAGCAGACGACTGTCAGATACGCAGTATTTT. Translated: CASRRLSDTQYF.